These 11 T cell receptor beta chains originate from one sample sequenced in a study of technical replicates of blood from a handful of donors. The method was immunoSEQ multiplex PCR; TCRdb's version includes in-frame clones alone and lacks a portion of them. The sample has some 80,000 clones, under 95% seen once; the top ten hold roughly 0.27%. Sequenced material: T cells isolated from PBMCs. Source of these receptors: a human donor in good health.

This clone is a singleton in its sample. The gene calls are TRBV6-1 and TRBJ1-1; 9 nucleotides line up with TRBD1. The V segment lost 6 bases and the J segment 5 bases; nucleotides outside the gene matches: 7. CDR1 and CDR2 from the germline V gene are MNHNS and SASEGT. This CDR3 spans 14 amino acids. The CDR3 DNA reads as TGTGCCAGCAGGGACCGGGACAGGGAAACTGAAGCTTTCTTT. As protein: CASRDRDRETEAFF.

The chain couples TRBV19 to TRBJ1-4; D ambiguous. The V end was cut by 3 bases, the J end by 11 bases, with 13 bases between. The CDR3 is 13 amino acids. Germline CDR1 and CDR2: LNHDA and SQIVND (reference sequence). This CDR3 is CASSIVNPGKLFF. CDR3 bases: TGTGCCAGTAGTATTGTGAATCCCGGGAAACTGTTTTTT.

The chain combines TRBV27 with TRBJ2-2; D gene unclear. Germline V lookup: CDR1 MNHEY, CDR2 SMNVEV (reference sequence). The CDR3 sequence is 14 residues long. The V gene lost 4 bases and the J gene lost 5 bases, with 11 bases spanning the gap. In DNA, the CDR3 is TGTGCCAGCAGTTCCCCCTCTCGTACCGGGGAGCTGTTTTTT. This encodes CASSSPSRTGELFF.

This chain connects TRBV2 to TRBJ2-3; D ambiguous. The CDR3 extends over 10 amino acids. Germline CDR1 SNHLY, CDR2 FYNNEI. Trimming pared 11 bases from V and 4 bases from J, leaving 7 bases between. In nucleotides, the CDR3 is TGTGCCGTCATAGCAGATACGCAGTATTTT. Amino acids: CAVIADTQYF.

V is TRBV7-2 and J is TRBJ2-3; unclear D gene. Germline V gene lookup returns CDR1 SGHTA and CDR2 FQGNSA. Trimming left V 4 bases short and J 6 bases short, with 14 bases between. The CDR3 contains 14 residues. The chain's CDR3 is CASSSQRIGDTQYF. CDR3 in DNA: TGTGCCAGCAGCTCCCAGAGGATCGGGGATACGCAGTATTTT.

This chain uses TRBV6-5 with TRBJ2-1; 8 bases are a match to TRBD2. Germline V gene data show CDR1 as MNHEY and CDR2 as SVGAGI. V was pared by 8 bases and J by 5 bases, with 11 bases of the junction left unmatched. CDR3 size: 15 residues. The CDR3 loop is CASGSAGVGHNEQFF. In DNA form, the CDR3 reads TGTGCCAGCGGATCAGCGGGAGTAGGGCACAATGAGCAGTTCTTC.

V gene TRBV21-1 combines with J gene TRBJ1-5; the table's TRBD1 call for D was not verified on the DNA. TRBV21-1 is a documented pseudogene. The CDR3 covers 16 residues. The CDR3, as DNA: TGTGCCAGCAGCCTATGGGTTCAGGTTTTAGGCCAGCCCCAGCATTTT. Translated: CASSLWVQVLGQPQHF.

The gene calls are TRBV5-4 and TRBJ2-7, with 8 bases aligning to TRBD2. V trimming: 9 bases; J trimming: 7 bases; junction bases outside the gene matches: 27. The CDR3 length is 18 residues. Looked up from germline, CDR1 is SGHNT and CDR2 is YYREEE (reference sequence). The CDR3 loop is CATGGTGPLASSVGEQYF. DNA of the CDR3: TGTGCCACGGGGGGGACGGGACCTTTGGCTTCTTCCGTTGGGGAGCAGTACTTC.

V is TRBV5-5 and J is TRBJ1-5; no reliable D call. V dropped 4 bases and J dropped 3 bases, with 23 bases sitting between them. Germline V gives CDR1 SGHKS, CDR2 YYEKEE (reference sequence). CDR3 size: 18 residues. The CDR3 spells CASSPRLATLRNNQPQHF. The CDR3 bases are TGTGCCAGCAGCCCCCGGCTGGCGACACTTAGGAACAATCAGCCCCAGCATTTT. Full variable domain (missing parts from reference TRBV5-5 and TRBJ1-5): DAGVTQSPTHLIKTRGQQVTLRCSPISGHKSVSWYQQVLGQGPQFIFQYYEKEERGRGNFPDRFSARQFPNYSSELNVNALLLGDSALYLCASSPRLATLRNNQPQHFGDGTRLSIL.

This clone was recorded once. The V gene is TRBV7-9, the J gene TRBJ2-3, with D perhaps matching TRBD2 (6 bases). CDR1 is SEHNR and CDR2 is FQNEAQ in the germline V gene (reference sequence). This CDR3 comprises 15 residues. The V end lost 3 bases, the J end lost 4 bases, and 14 bases lay between the germline ends. In DNA form, the CDR3 reads TGTGCCAGCAGCTTTAGGGCGGGAAGCCCAGATACGCAGTATTTT. Its protein is CASSFRAGSPDTQYF.

This chain joins TRBV30 and TRBJ1-2; TRBD1 might be the D (5 bases). The CDR3 sequence is 14 residues long. Germline loops: CDR1 GTSNPN, CDR2 SVGIG (reference sequence). Between the trimmed V and J ends, which lost 4 bases and 2 bases, there was a span of 14 bases. CDR3 loop: CAWKGQGLNYGYTF. The CDR3 DNA follows: TGTGCCTGGAAAGGGCAGGGCCTCAACTATGGCTACACCTTC.